Listed here is a single TCR beta chain. The V gene lost 0 bases and the J gene lost 5 bases, with 4 bases spanning the gap. The CDR3 extends over 13 amino acids. Germline-derived CDR1 and CDR2 are SGHVS and FQNEAQ. The authors extracted RNA and reverse transcribed it into cDNA as the sequencing template. TCRdb's copy holds only in-frame clones and misses some; the assay was immunoSEQ multiplex PCR. The table has about 56,000 clones, around 96% seen once. These data come from a study of CD8+ T cells in alopecia areata. Study-level background: Treated patients were given 5 to 10 mg oral tofacitinib twice daily.

The chain uses TRBV7-8 and TRBJ2-2, with D uncertain. The TCR sequence derives from a human donor with alopecia areata. The material was CD8+ T cells sorted from blood, obtained at week 0. CDR3 sequence reads: CASSLARTGELFF. As DNA, the CDR3 is TGTGCCAGCAGCTTAGCGAGGACCGGGGAGCTGTTTTTT. Full variable domain (remainder filled in from reference TRBV7-8 and TRBJ2-2): GAGVSQSPRYKVAKRGQDVALRCDPISGHVSLFWYQQALGQGPEFLTYFQNEAQLDKSGLPSDRFFAERPEGSVSTLKIQRTQQEDSAVYLCASSLARTGELFFGEGSRLTVL.